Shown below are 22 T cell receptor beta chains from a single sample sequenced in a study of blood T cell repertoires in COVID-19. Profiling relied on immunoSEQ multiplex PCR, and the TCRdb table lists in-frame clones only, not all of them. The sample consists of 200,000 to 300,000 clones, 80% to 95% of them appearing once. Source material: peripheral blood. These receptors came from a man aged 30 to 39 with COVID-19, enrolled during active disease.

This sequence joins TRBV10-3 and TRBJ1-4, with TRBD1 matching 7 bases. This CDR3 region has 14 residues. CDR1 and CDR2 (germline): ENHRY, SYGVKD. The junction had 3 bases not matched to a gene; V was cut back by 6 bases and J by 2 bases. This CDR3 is CAISTQGTNEKLFF. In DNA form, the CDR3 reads TGTGCCATCAGCACACAGGGGACTAATGAAAAACTGTTTTTT.

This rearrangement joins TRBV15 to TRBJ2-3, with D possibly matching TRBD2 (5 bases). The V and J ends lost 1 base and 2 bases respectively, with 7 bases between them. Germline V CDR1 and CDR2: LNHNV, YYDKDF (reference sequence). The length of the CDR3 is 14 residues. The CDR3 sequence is CATSRGTDTDTQYF. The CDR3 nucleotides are TGTGCCACCAGCAGAGGGACTGACACAGATACGCAGTATTTT.

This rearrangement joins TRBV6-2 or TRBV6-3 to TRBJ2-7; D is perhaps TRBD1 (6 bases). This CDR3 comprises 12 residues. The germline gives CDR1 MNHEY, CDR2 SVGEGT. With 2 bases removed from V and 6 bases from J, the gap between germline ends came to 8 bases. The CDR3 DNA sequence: TGTGCCAGCAGTTACGGGACATTCGAGCAGTACTTC. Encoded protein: CASSYGTFEQYF.

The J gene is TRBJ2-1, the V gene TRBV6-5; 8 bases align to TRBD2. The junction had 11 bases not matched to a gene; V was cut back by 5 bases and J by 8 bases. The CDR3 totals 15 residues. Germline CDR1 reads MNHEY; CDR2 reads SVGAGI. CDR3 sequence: CASSPSGGGLYEQFF. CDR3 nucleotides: TGTGCCAGCAGTCCCTCCGGCGGGGGGTTATATGAGCAGTTCTTC.

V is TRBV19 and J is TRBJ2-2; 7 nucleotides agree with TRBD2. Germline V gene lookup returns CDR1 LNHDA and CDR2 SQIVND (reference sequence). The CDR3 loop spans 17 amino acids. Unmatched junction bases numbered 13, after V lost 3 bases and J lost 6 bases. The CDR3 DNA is TGTGCCAGTAGTATCAGGACCGCGGGGGAGTACTCCGGGGAGCTGTTTTTT. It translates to CASSIRTAGEYSGELFF.

The CDR3 DNA is TGTGCCAGTAGTATCAGCGGGGCGAACACCGGGGAGCTGTTTTTT. The encoded protein is CASSISGANTGELFF. The rearrangement joins TRBV19 to TRBJ2-2; 7 nucleotides match TRBD2. Germline V lookup: CDR1 LNHDA, CDR2 SQIVND (reference sequence). This CDR3 contains 15 residues. Trimming cost V 3 bases and J 0 bases; bases outside gene matches: 1.

CDR3 bases: TGTGCCAGTAGTGACAGGGGAGAGGGTCAGCCCCAGCATTTT. Its translation: CASSDRGEGQPQHF. The chain recombines TRBV19 with TRBJ1-5; 8 nucleotides align to TRBD1. The CDR3 has 14 residues. V trimming: 5 bases; J trimming: 6 bases; junction bases outside the gene matches: 6. The germline V gene encodes CDR1 LNHDA and CDR2 SQIVND (reference sequence).

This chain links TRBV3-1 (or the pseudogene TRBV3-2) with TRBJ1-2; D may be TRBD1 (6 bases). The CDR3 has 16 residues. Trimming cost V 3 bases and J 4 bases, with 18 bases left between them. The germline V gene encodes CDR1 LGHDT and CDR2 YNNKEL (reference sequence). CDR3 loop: CASSHRGLGGSYGYTF. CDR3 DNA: TGTGCCAGCAGCCATCGGGGGCTGGGGGGGAGCTATGGCTACACCTTC.

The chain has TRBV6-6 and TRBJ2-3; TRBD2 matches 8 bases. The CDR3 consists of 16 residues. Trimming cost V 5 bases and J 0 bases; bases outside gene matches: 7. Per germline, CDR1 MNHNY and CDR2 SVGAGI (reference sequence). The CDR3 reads CASSPRGGLSTDTQYF. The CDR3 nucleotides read TGTGCCAGCAGTCCCCGGGGGGGCCTTAGCACAGATACGCAGTATTTT.

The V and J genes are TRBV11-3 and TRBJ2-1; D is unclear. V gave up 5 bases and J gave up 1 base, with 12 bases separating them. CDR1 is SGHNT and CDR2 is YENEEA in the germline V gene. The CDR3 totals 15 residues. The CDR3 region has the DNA TGTGCCAGCAGCCTCGACTCCAGTTCCTACAATGAGCAGTTCTTC. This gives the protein CASSLDSSSYNEQFF. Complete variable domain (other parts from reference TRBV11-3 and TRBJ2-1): EAGVVQSPRYKIIEKKQPVAFWCNPISGHNTLYWYLQNLGQGPELLIRYENEEAVDDSQLPKDRFSAERLKGVDSTLKIQPAELGDSAVYLCASSLDSSSYNEQFFGPGTRLTVL.

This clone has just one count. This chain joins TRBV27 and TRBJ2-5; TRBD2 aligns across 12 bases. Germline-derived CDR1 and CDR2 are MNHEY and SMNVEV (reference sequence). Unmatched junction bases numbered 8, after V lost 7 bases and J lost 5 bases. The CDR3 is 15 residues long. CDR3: CASKGLAGPSETQYF. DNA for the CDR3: TGTGCCAGCAAAGGACTAGCGGGACCCTCGGAGACCCAGTACTTC.

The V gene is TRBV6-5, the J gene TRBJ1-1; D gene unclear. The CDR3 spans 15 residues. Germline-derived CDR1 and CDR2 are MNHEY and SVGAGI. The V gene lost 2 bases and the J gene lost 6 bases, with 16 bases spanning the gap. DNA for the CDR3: TGTGCCAGCAGTTACGACGGGGTGCGATGGCCTGAAGCTTTCTTT. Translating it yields CASSYDGVRWPEAFF.

The CDR3 DNA follows: TGTGCCAGCAGCTCGGGACAGGCGGGGAACACTGAAGCTTTCTTT. This gives the protein CASSSGQAGNTEAFF. The chain joins TRBV11-2 to TRBJ1-1, with 8 bases matching TRBD1. Germline trimming cut 4 bases from V and 1 base from J; bases unmatched to any gene: 5. The CDR3 totals 15 residues. CDR1 and CDR2 from the germline V gene are SGHAT and FQNNGV.

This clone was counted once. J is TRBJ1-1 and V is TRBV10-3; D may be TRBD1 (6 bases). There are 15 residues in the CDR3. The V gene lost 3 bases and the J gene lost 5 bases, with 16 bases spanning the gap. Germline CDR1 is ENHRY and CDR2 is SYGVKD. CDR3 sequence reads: CAISESGGLETEAFF. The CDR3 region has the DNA TGTGCCATCAGTGAATCGGGGGGGCTGGAAACTGAAGCTTTCTTT.

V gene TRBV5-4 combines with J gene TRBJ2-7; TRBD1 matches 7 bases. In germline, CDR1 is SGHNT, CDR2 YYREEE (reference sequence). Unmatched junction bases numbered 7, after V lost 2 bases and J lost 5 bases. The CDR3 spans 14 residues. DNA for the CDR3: TGTGCCAGCAGCTTAGGAGACAGGGCAAACGAGCAGTACTTC. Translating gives CASSLGDRANEQYF.

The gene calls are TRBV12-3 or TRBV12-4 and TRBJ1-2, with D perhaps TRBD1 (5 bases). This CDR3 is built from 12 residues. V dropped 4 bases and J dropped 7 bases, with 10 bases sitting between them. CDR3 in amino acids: CASSSGQSGYTF. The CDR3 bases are TGTGCCAGCAGTTCAGGACAAAGTGGCTACACCTTC.

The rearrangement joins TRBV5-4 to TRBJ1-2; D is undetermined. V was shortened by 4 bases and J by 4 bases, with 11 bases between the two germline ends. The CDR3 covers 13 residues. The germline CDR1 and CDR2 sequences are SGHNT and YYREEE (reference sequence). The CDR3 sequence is CASSRAGSYGYTF. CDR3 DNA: TGTGCCAGCAGCCGAGCGGGGTCCTATGGCTACACCTTC.

CDR3 DNA sequence: TGCGCCAGCAGCTTGGAAGGTTCGGGGGACTCACCCCTCCACTTT. Its translation is CASSLEGSGDSPLHF. The V and J genes are TRBV5-1 and TRBJ1-6; weak D call: TRBD1 (5 bases). This CDR3 spans 15 amino acids. Trimming cost V 0 bases and J 10 bases, with 14 bases left between them. CDR1 SGHRS and CDR2 YFSETQ come from the germline V gene.

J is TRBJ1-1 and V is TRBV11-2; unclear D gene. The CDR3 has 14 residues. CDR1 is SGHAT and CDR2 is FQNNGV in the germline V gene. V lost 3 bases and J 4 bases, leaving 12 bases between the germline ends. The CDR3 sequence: CASSFLEGSTEAFF. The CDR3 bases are TGTGCCAGCAGCTTCCTTGAGGGATCCACTGAAGCTTTCTTT.

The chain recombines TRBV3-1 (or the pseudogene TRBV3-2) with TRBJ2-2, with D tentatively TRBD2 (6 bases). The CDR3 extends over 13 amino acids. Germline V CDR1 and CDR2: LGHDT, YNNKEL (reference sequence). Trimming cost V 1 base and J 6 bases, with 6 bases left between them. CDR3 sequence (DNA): TGTGCCAGCAGCCAAGGGGAGGCCGGGGAGCTGTTTTTT. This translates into CASSQGEAGELFF.

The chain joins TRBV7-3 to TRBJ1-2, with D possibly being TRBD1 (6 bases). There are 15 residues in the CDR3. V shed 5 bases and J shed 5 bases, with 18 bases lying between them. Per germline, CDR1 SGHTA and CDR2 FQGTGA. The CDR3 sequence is CASSPQGGSGYGYTF. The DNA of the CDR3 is TGTGCCAGCAGCCCACAAGGGGGATCTGGGTATGGCTACACCTTC.

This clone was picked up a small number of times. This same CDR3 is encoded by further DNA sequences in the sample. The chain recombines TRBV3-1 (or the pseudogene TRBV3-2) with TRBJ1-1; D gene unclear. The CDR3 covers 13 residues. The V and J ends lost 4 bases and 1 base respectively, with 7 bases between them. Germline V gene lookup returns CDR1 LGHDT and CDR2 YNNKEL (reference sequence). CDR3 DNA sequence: TGTGCCAGCAGCCCCGGCGGGAACACTGAAGCTTTCTTT. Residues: CASSPGGNTEAFF.